This TCR beta chain comes out of a study of cytomegalovirus exposure and HLA in healthy donors. Study information: Membership in the Caucasian-associated ancestry cluster was found for 81% of approximately 400 genotyped donors.

With regard to this clone: Antigen unknown. An end of the junction does not agree with germline; a read error may underlie this.

Donors likely had unrecorded immune exposures despite being nominally healthy when sampled. Germline CDR1 MNHEY, CDR2 SVGAGI. The CDR3 runs 15 residues. Study-wide findings and caveats: Using a false discovery rate of 0.05, a later analysis showed that 15,000 to 20,000 TCR beta sequences were associated with HLA alleles.

The PCR made use of 60 Vbeta and 13 Jbeta primers. In the original workflow: In a later analysis, of around 83 million unique beta chains, roughly 9.9 million appeared in at least two donors. Assay: immunoSEQ multiplex PCR; the TCRdb copy retains only in-frame clones and omits some. V, J and clone size were drawn from that table, and D and trimming were deduced from the DNA. Here the sample spans 190,000 or so clones, around 74% being singletons. The rearrangement joins TRBV6-5 to TRBJ1-6, with a tentative D call TRBD1 (5 bases). Sequencing was performed on PBMCs. This sequence originates from a girl aged 5-17 years in good health and CMV-seropositive. The CDR3 protein is CASSSRASNNSPLHF. The CDR3 DNA is TGTGCCAGCAGTTCCAGGGCCTCCAATAATTCACCCCTCCACTTT.